This T cell receptor beta chain was captured in a study of T cell repertoires in cytomegalovirus infection. On the study more broadly: TCR beta signatures that were public indicated CMV infection and matching HLA type.

MiXCR, run by TCRdb on the reads, gives a single entry per CDR3 protein. The sample lists about 310,000 distinct CDR3 sequences, roughly 25% occurring once. The V segment lost 4 bases and the J segment 7 bases; nucleotides outside the gene matches: 15. Germline values: CDR1 MDHEN, CDR2 SYDVKM. This CDR3 contains 17 residues. This clonotype came up a few times. Its specificity is not known. Study-level results: Accumulated public TCR beta family frequency recognized individuals carrying CMV together with the relevant HLA. Within the response measured ex vivo, HLA-C-restricted CMV-specific TCR beta clonotypes were dominant.

The chain combines TRBV28 with TRBJ2-7; 11 bases are shared with TRBD2. This TCR was sampled from a human donor in good health (CMV status not recorded). Some clones in this sample may be carry-over from other donors' samples. Sequenced material: cultured PBMCs, taken from culture after CMV antigen stimulation. The CDR3 sequence: CASSSPGLAEMFGEQYF. The CDR3, as DNA: TGTGCCAGCAGTTCTCCGGGACTAGCGGAGATGTTCGGAGAGCAGTACTTC.